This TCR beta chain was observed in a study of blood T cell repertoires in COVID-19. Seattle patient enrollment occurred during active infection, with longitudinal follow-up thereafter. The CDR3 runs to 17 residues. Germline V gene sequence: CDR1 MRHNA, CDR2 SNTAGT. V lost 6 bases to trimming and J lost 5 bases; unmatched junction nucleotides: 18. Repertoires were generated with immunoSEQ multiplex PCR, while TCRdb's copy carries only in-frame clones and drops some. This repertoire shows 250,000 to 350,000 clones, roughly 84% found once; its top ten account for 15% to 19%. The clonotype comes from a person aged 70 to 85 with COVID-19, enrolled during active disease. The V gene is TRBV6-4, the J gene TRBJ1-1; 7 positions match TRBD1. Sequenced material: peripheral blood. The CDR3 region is CASRAVQSKGGRTEAFF. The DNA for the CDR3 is TGTGCCAGCAGAGCAGTTCAGTCCAAAGGGGGCAGGACTGAAGCTTTCTTT.